What follows are 32 T cell receptor beta chains derived from one specimen sequenced in a study of cytomegalovirus exposure and HLA in healthy donors. PCR involved 60 Vbeta and 13 Jbeta primers. Measured with immunoSEQ multiplex PCR; TCRdb has only the in-frame clones, and not every one. The sample lists around 270,000 clones; roughly 80% were seen once. Sequences were obtained from PBMCs. The receptor source for this set is a girl aged 2-10 years in good health and CMV-seronegative.

This sequence joins TRBV29-1 and TRBJ2-7; TRBD2 matches 11 bases. CDR3 length: 14 residues. Germline CDR1 SQVTM, CDR2 ANQGSEA. The V gene end was trimmed by 4 bases and the J gene end by 4 bases; junction bases not matched to a gene: 6. The CDR3 DNA follows: TGCAGCGTTGTTCGACTAGCGGGACAATACGAGCAGTACTTC. It translates to CSVVRLAGQYEQYF.

The CDR3 spells CASSRSPQGGRGEKLFF. The CDR3, as DNA: TGTGCCAGCAGCCGTAGCCCTCAGGGTGGACGTGGAGAAAAACTGTTTTTT. The V gene is TRBV11-2, the J gene TRBJ1-4; weak D call: TRBD1 (5 bases). V dropped 5 bases and J dropped 8 bases, with 24 bases sitting between them. The CDR3 length is 17 residues. CDR1 is SGHAT and CDR2 is FQNNGV in the germline V gene.

Of note for this clone: Other DNA sequences in this specimen translate into the identical CDR3. The gene calls are TRBV19 and TRBJ2-7; D gene uncertain. Looked up from germline, CDR1 is LNHDA and CDR2 is SQIVND (reference sequence). The CDR3 is 13 amino acids. The germline V and J ends were trimmed by 1 base and 6 bases, with 10 bases remaining between them. CDR3 loop: CASSIAGLGEQYF. The CDR3 DNA is TGTGCCAGTAGTATAGCAGGCCTCGGCGAGCAGTACTTC. Based on the CDR3 plus reference TRBV19 and TRBJ2-7, the full variable domain is DGGITQSPKYLFRKEGQNVTLSCEQNLNHDAMYWYRQDPGQGLRLIYYSQIVNDFQKGDIAEGYSVSREKKESFPLTVTSAQKNPTAFYLCASSIAGLGEQYFGPGTRLTVT.

This rearrangement joins TRBV4-2 to TRBJ1-1, with D possibly TRBD1 on 5 matching bases. The germline gives CDR1 LGHNA, CDR2 YNFKEQ. V lost 0 bases, J lost 6 bases, and 8 bases lay in between. This CDR3 contains 13 residues. The CDR3 region has the DNA TGTGCCAGCAGCCAAGATCTAGGGGCTGAAGCTTTCTTT. This translates into CASSQDLGAEAFF.

The chain has TRBV5-4 and TRBJ1-6; unclear D gene. The CDR3 extends over 16 amino acids. CDR1 and CDR2 (germline): SGHNT, YYREEE (reference sequence). V lost 0 bases and J 5 bases, leaving 12 bases between the germline ends. CDR3 nucleotide sequence: TGTGCCAGCAGCTTGGAGTCAGGAATAAATAATTCACCCCTCCACTTT. It specifies CASSLESGINNSPLHF. Based on the CDR3 plus reference TRBV5-4 and TRBJ1-6, the full variable domain is ETGVTQSPTHLIKTRGQQVTLRCSSQSGHNTVSWYQQALGQGPQFIFQYYREEENGRGNFPPRFSGLQFPNYSSELNVNALELDDSALYLCASSLESGINNSPLHFGNGTRLTVT.

This chain joins TRBV19 and TRBJ1-2; D is possibly TRBD1 (6 bases). The CDR3 runs to 12 residues. Germline V lookup: CDR1 LNHDA, CDR2 SQIVND (reference sequence). The V end was cut by 7 bases, the J end by 2 bases, with 8 bases between. CDR3 loop: CASTGANYGYTF. In DNA, the CDR3 is TGTGCCAGTACAGGGGCCAACTATGGCTACACCTTC.

The chain joins TRBV12-2 to TRBJ2-3; whether TRBD2, the table's D call, matches the DNA was not checked. TRBV12-2 is designated a pseudogene. CDR3 length: 17 amino acids. CDR3 protein: CASRLEVQGGGTDTQYF. The CDR3 DNA sequence: TGTGCAAGTCGCTTAGAAGTGCAGGGAGGGGGGACAGATACGCAGTATTTT.

For this clone: The same CDR3 arises from other DNA sequences in this sample as well. The genes are TRBV4-1 and TRBJ2-7; 10 bases are a match to TRBD2. CDR1 is MGHRA, CDR2 YSYEKL, per germline. With V trimmed by 3 bases and J by 1 base, 3 bases remained unmatched. This CDR3 is built from 15 residues. The CDR3, as DNA: TGCGCCAGCAGCCAGGAAGCGGGGGGGTCCTACGAGCAGTACTTC. It specifies CASSQEAGGSYEQYF.

This clone showed up just once. V usage is TRBV18 and J usage is TRBJ1-2, with 7 bases matching TRBD1. V was pared by 1 base and J by 5 bases, with 4 bases of the junction left unmatched. The V gene's germline CDR1 is KGHSH and CDR2 LQKENI. The CDR3 runs to 14 residues. The CDR3 here is CASSPQGAEYGYTF. The CDR3 region has the DNA TGTGCCAGCTCACCACAGGGGGCGGAATATGGCTACACCTTC.

This chain uses TRBV18 with TRBJ1-4; D is unresolved. V lost 1 base and J 8 bases, leaving 8 bases between the germline ends. This CDR3 has 13 residues. Germline V gene lookup returns CDR1 KGHSH and CDR2 LQKENI. The CDR3 nucleotides read TGTGCCAGCTCACCACGCGCAGGCGAAAAACTGTTTTTT. Its translation: CASSPRAGEKLFF.

The rearrangement uses TRBV11-1 and TRBJ1-1, with a possible D match to TRBD1 (6 bases). This CDR3 has 15 residues. CDR1 is SGHAT, CDR2 FQDESV, per germline (reference sequence). Trimming took off 5 bases at V and 1 base at J, with 14 bases between the two ends. DNA of the CDR3: TGTGCCAGCAGCATAGGGGACACGCGGAACACTGAAGCTTTCTTT. It encodes CASSIGDTRNTEAFF.

V is TRBV28 and J is TRBJ1-4; D is undetermined. CDR3 length equals 14 residues. V was shortened by 8 bases and J by 0 bases, with 10 bases between the two germline ends. The germline gives CDR1 MDHEN, CDR2 SYDVKM. The CDR3 DNA reads TGTGCCAGCCGATTTCAGGCAACTAATGAAAAACTGTTTTTT. It codes for CASRFQATNEKLFF.

The rearrangement links TRBV19 to TRBJ1-5; TRBD1 matches at 9 bases. This CDR3 has 18 residues. Germline V CDR1 and CDR2: LNHDA, SQIVND (reference sequence). Unmatched junction bases numbered 14, after V lost 2 bases and J lost 6 bases. In DNA, the CDR3 is TGTGCCAGTAGTATAACCGACCCCCGGACAGGGGTGATTCAGCCCCAGCATTTT. This encodes CASSITDPRTGVIQPQHF.

The DNA of the CDR3 is TGTGCCAGCAGTGATTTTCCCGGCAATGAGCAGTTCTTC. Its protein product is CASSDFPGNEQFF. This sequence joins TRBV6-1 and TRBJ2-1; no clear D gene. The germline CDR1 and CDR2 sequences are MNHNS and SASEGT. This CDR3 spans 13 amino acids. With 3 bases removed from V and 6 bases from J, the gap between germline ends came to 9 bases.

The J gene is TRBJ1-2, the V gene TRBV11-2; D ambiguous. The CDR3 length is 13 residues. The germline V gene has CDR1 SGHAT and CDR2 FQNNGV. The ends were cut back, 5 bases at V and 2 bases at J, with 9 bases in the middle. CDR3 in DNA: TGTGCCAGCAGCAGTGACATCAACTATGGCTACACCTTC. It translates to CASSSDINYGYTF.

V gene TRBV6-5 combines with J gene TRBJ1-2; D not certain. This CDR3 comprises 16 residues. Germline V gives CDR1 MNHEY, CDR2 SVGAGI. V lost 1 base, J lost 2 bases, and 14 bases lay in between. Here the CDR3 DNA reads TGTGCCAGCAGTTACTGGGCTGGCAGGTCAAACTATGGCTACACCTTC. The encoded protein is CASSYWAGRSNYGYTF.

The rearrangement links TRBV7-9 to TRBJ2-3; 9 bases are a match to TRBD2. The CDR3 spans 18 residues. V lost 5 bases and J lost 3; bases outside the gene matches: 15. The germline CDR1 and CDR2 sequences are SEHNR and FQNEAQ (reference sequence). CDR3 sequence: CASSLRQTSGGRTDTQYF. DNA of the CDR3: TGTGCCAGCAGCCTCCGCCAGACTAGCGGAGGCAGGACAGATACGCAGTATTTT.

V usage is TRBV27 and J usage is TRBJ1-1; 8 bases agree with TRBD1. CDR1 is MNHEY and CDR2 is SMNVEV in the germline V gene (reference sequence). V trimming: 5 bases; J trimming: 2 bases; junction bases outside the gene matches: 7. The CDR3 extends over 15 amino acids. CDR3 bases: TGTGCCAGCAGTCTCGATACAGGGGGTAACACTGAAGCTTTCTTT. Translated: CASSLDTGGNTEAFF.

The CDR3 region is CASSQGQGAYNEQFF. CDR3 nucleotides: TGTGCCAGCTCACAGGGACAGGGGGCTTACAATGAGCAGTTCTTC. The rearrangement links TRBV18 to TRBJ2-1, with 12 bases that match TRBD1. V shed 4 bases, J shed 4 bases, and the junction held 2 bases outside the gene matches. The germline V gene has CDR1 KGHSH and CDR2 LQKENI. This CDR3 has 15 amino acids.

The V and J genes are TRBV19 and TRBJ1-2; 7 bases are shared with TRBD1. CDR3 length equals 16 residues. Germline CDR1 LNHDA, CDR2 SQIVND (reference sequence). The ends lost 4 bases at V and 2 bases at J; junction bases unmatched: 10. The chain's CDR3 is CASSTQMGQSNYGYTF. CDR3 in DNA: TGTGCCAGTAGTACACAGATGGGACAGTCGAACTATGGCTACACCTTC.

This clone was observed a single time. The CDR3 loop reads CASSYDRGELFF. The CDR3, as DNA: TGTGCCAGCAGCTATGACAGGGGGGAGCTGTTTTTT. This chain connects TRBV7-9 to TRBJ2-2, with D possibly matching TRBD1 (6 bases). In germline, CDR1 is SEHNR, CDR2 FQNEAQ (reference sequence). The CDR3 has 12 amino acids. With 4 bases removed from V and 8 bases from J, the gap between germline ends came to 8 bases.

The chain couples TRBV5-5 to TRBJ2-1; 13 bases are shared with TRBD2. With V trimmed by 0 bases and J by 11 bases, 5 bases remained unmatched. There are 15 residues in the CDR3. Per germline, CDR1 SGHKS and CDR2 YYEKEE (reference sequence). The chain's CDR3 is CASSLEGLAGLQQFF. CDR3 in DNA: TGTGCCAGCAGCTTGGAGGGACTAGCGGGGCTCCAGCAGTTCTTC. The full variable domain, in which reference TRBV5-5 and TRBJ2-1 provide the parts outside the CDR3, is DAGVTQSPTHLIKTRGQQVTLRCSPISGHKSVSWYQQVLGQGPQFIFQYYEKEERGRGNFPDRFSARQFPNYSSELNVNALLLGDSALYLCASSLEGLAGLQQFFGPGTRLTVL.

This clone was seen more than once but under ten times. This sequence joins TRBV6-4 and TRBJ2-3; TRBD2 agrees at 10 bases. The CDR3 covers 18 residues. V gave up 4 bases and J gave up 2 bases; unmatched junction bases: 12. Germline assignment: CDR1 MRHNA and CDR2 SNTAGT. The CDR3 coding sequence is TGTGCCAGCAGTGGGGTGCCGGCAGCGGGAGGGAACACAGATACGCAGTATTTT. It specifies CASSGVPAAGGNTDTQYF.

This clone has a single count. J is TRBJ2-7 and V is TRBV4-2, with 10 bases lining up with TRBD1. This CDR3 comprises 19 residues. V was clipped by 0 bases and J by 0 bases; unmatched bases: 11. CDR1 LGHNA and CDR2 YNFKEQ come from the germline V gene. The CDR3 sequence is CASSQERDRGHAGSYEQYF. The CDR3, as DNA: TGTGCCAGCAGCCAAGAACGGGACAGGGGCCATGCCGGCTCCTACGAGCAGTACTTC.

The chain joins TRBV9 to TRBJ2-1; TRBD1 agrees at 7 bases. This CDR3 spans 14 amino acids. The germline V gene encodes CDR1 SGDLS and CDR2 YYNGEE. V was clipped by 4 bases and J by 7 bases; unmatched bases: 8. This CDR3 reads CASSPWDSGNEQFF. In DNA form, the CDR3 reads TGTGCCAGCAGCCCCTGGGACAGTGGAAATGAGCAGTTCTTC.

The table lists this clone with a few counts. This chain uses TRBV7-3 with TRBJ2-1, with 11 bases identical to TRBD1. Germline CDR1 and CDR2: SGHTA and FQGTGA. The CDR3 is 15 residues long. Unmatched junction bases numbered 7, after V lost 5 bases and J lost 7 bases. The CDR3 DNA sequence: TGTGCCAGCAGCGCCGGGACAGGGGGGTGGAATGAGCAGTTCTTC. As protein: CASSAGTGGWNEQFF.

This sequence joins TRBV11-2 and TRBJ1-6; 8 bases map to TRBD1. Trimming removed 9 bases from V and 5 bases from J; junction bases left unmatched: 6. The germline gives CDR1 SGHAT, CDR2 FQNNGV. This CDR3 contains 14 residues. Here the CDR3 reads CASTGGGNNSPLHF. The CDR3 DNA follows: TGTGCCAGTACAGGGGGAGGCAATAATTCACCCCTCCACTTT.

The V gene is TRBV5-4, the J gene TRBJ2-2; D gene ambiguous. This CDR3 region has 14 residues. V lost 1 base to trimming and J lost 3 bases, with 7 bases between them. Germline CDR1 is SGHNT and CDR2 is YYREEE (reference sequence). CDR3 DNA: TGTGCCAGCAGCTTGTCCGGGTACACCGGGGAGCTGTTTTTT. Encoded protein: CASSLSGYTGELFF.

The V gene is TRBV9, the J gene TRBJ1-1; 7 bases fit TRBD1. CDR1 is SGDLS and CDR2 is YYNGEE in the germline V gene. J was trimmed by 3 bases and V by 1 base; bases with no gene match: 18. This CDR3 region has 19 residues. CDR3 DNA: TGTGCCAGCAGCGTATGGGACAGCTGGAGTGAAGTCGATGACACTGAAGCTTTCTTT. The encoded protein is CASSVWDSWSEVDDTEAFF. Based on the CDR3 plus reference TRBV9 and TRBJ1-1, the full variable domain is DSGVTQTPKHLITATGQRVTLRCSPRSGDLSVYWYQQSLDQGLQFLIQYYNGEERAKGNILERFSAQQFPDLHSELNLSSLELGDSALYFCASSVWDSWSEVDDTEAFFGQGTRLTVV.

V usage is TRBV5-1 and J usage is TRBJ2-1; a possible D gene is TRBD2 (6 bases). Germline V gene sequence: CDR1 SGHRS, CDR2 YFSETQ. This CDR3 comprises 18 residues. V was shortened by 0 bases and J by 1 base, with 17 bases between the two germline ends. CDR3 DNA sequence: TGCGCCAGCAGCTTGGCGTTTCAGGCGGGATCATCCTACAATGAGCAGTTCTTC. Amino acid sequence: CASSLAFQAGSSYNEQFF.

The chain links TRBV6-5 to TRBJ2-7; D gene ambiguous. The CDR3 has 13 residues. Trimming pared 2 bases from V and 1 base from J, leaving 6 bases between. CDR1 and CDR2 (germline): MNHEY, SVGAGI. DNA of the CDR3: TGTGCCAGCAGTTACGGTCTATCCTACGAGCAGTACTTC. Protein: CASSYGLSYEQYF.

The chain links TRBV28 to TRBJ2-7, with D perhaps TRBD1 (6 bases). The CDR3 has 14 residues. V was cut by 6 bases and J by 3 bases, with 15 bases left in between. The germline V gene encodes CDR1 MDHEN and CDR2 SYDVKM. Here the CDR3 reads CASRMTGGGYEQYF. CDR3 coding DNA: TGTGCCAGCAGGATGACAGGTGGCGGCTACGAGCAGTACTTC.